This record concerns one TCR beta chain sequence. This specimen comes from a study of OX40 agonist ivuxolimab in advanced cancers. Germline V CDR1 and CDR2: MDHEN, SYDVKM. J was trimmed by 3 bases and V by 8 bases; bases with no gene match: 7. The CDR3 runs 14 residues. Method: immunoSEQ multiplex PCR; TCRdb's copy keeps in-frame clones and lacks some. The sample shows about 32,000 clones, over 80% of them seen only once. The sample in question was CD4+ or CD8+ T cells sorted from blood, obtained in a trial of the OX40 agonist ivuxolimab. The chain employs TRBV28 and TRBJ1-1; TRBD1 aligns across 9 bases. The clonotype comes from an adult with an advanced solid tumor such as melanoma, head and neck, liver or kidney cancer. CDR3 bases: TGTGCCAGCCGGGACAGGGCCCTACACACTGAAGCTTTCTTT. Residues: CASRDRALHTEAFF.